This T cell receptor beta chain was identified during a study of OX40 agonist ivuxolimab in advanced cancers. Study context: Clinicians treated patients with ivuxolimab, an agonistic anti-OX40 (CD134) antibody. It was permissible to have had prior anti-PD-1, anti-PD-L1 or anti-CTLA-4 therapy, and around 41% had some. Study-level results: Average numbers of expanded clones were greater in CD8+ T cells than in CD4+. Among the lowest peripheral clonal expansion occurred in 0.1-3.0 mg/kg partial responders.

The CDR3 runs 14 residues. J lost 5 bases, V lost 4 bases, and 10 bases had no gene match. Germline CDR1 reads SQVTM; CDR2 reads ANQGSEA. About this clone itself: The antigen remains undetermined.

Repertoires were generated with immunoSEQ multiplex PCR, while TCRdb's copy carries only in-frame clones and drops some. The sample consists of around 15,000 clones, roughly 78% of them appearing once. The clonotype comes from an adult with an advanced solid tumor such as melanoma, head and neck, liver or kidney cancer. Material: CD4+ or CD8+ T cells sorted from blood, obtained in a trial of the OX40 agonist ivuxolimab. The chain couples TRBV29-1 to TRBJ2-5, with TRBD2 matching over 7 bases. This CDR3 reads CSVGLSGGGETQYF. CDR3 sequence (DNA): TGCAGCGTTGGTCTGTCGGGAGGCGGGGAGACCCAGTACTTC.